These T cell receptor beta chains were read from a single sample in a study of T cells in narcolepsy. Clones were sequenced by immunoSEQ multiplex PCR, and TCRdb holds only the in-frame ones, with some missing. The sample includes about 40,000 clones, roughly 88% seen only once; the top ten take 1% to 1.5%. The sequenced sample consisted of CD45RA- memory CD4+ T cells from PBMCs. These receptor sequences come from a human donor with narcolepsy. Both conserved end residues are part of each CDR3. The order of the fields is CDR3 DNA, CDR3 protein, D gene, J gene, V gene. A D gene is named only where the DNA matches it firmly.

CDR3 DNA: TGTGCCAGCACGGCCGCCGGCACAGATACGCAGTATTTT
CDR3 protein: CASTAAGTDTQYF
D gene: .
J gene: TRBJ2-3
V gene: TRBV28

CDR3 DNA: TGTGCCAGCAGCCACCCGGGACAGGGGATTGGAAACACCATATATTTT
CDR3 protein: CASSHPGQGIGNTIYF
D gene: TRBD1
J gene: TRBJ1-3
V gene: TRBV11-2

CDR3 DNA: TGTGCCAGTAGTACTGGGACAGGCGCCGCTAATGAAAAACTGTTTTTT
CDR3 protein: CASSTGTGAANEKLFF
D gene: TRBD1
J gene: TRBJ1-4
V gene: TRBV19

CDR3 DNA: TGTGCCAGCAGTCCGAGAGACAGGGGCGAGTATGGCTACACCTTC
CDR3 protein: CASSPRDRGEYGYTF
D gene: TRBD1
J gene: TRBJ1-2
V gene: TRBV6-5

CDR3 DNA: TGTGCCAGCAGCTTAGGGGGACAGGGGGGTGGAGAGACCCAGTACTTC
CDR3 protein: CASSLGGQGGGETQYF
D gene: TRBD1
J gene: TRBJ2-5
V gene: TRBV7-2

CDR3 DNA: TGTGCCAGCAGTGGAAGGGCCCTCTACGAGCAGTACTTC
CDR3 protein: CASSGRALYEQYF
D gene: .
J gene: TRBJ2-7
V gene: TRBV2

CDR3 DNA: TGCGCCAGCAGTCAATCCCGAGACAGGGGCCGCTACGAGCAGTACTTC
CDR3 protein: CASSQSRDRGRYEQYF
D gene: TRBD1
J gene: TRBJ2-7
V gene: TRBV23-1

CDR3 DNA: TGTGCCAGCAGTTTAGGCAGGGGGTACGAGCAGTACTTC
CDR3 protein: CASSLGRGYEQYF
D gene: TRBD1
J gene: TRBJ2-7
V gene: TRBV28

CDR3 DNA: TGTGCCAGCAGCTTAGGTACGACAGGGGAAGGCTACACCTTC
CDR3 protein: CASSLGTTGEGYTF
D gene: TRBD1
J gene: TRBJ1-2
V gene: TRBV7-2

CDR3 DNA: TGTGCCAGCAGCTTAGATCTGGGCGCGGGAAACACCGGGGAGCTGTTTTTT
CDR3 protein: CASSLDLGAGNTGELFF
D gene: .
J gene: TRBJ2-2
V gene: TRBV11-2

CDR3 DNA: TGTGCCATCAGTGGACAGGGGACCATGAACACTGAAGCTTTCTTT
CDR3 protein: CAISGQGTMNTEAFF
D gene: TRBD1
J gene: TRBJ1-1
V gene: TRBV10-3

CDR3 DNA: TGTGCCAGCAGGTTATTAGACAGTCTCTATGGCTACACCTTC
CDR3 protein: CASRLLDSLYGYTF
D gene: .
J gene: TRBJ1-2
V gene: TRBV5-4

CDR3 DNA: TGTGCCAGCAGTGAAGCGCTTCAGGACTATAATTCACCCCTCCACTTT
CDR3 protein: CASSEALQDYNSPLHF
D gene: .
J gene: TRBJ1-6
V gene: TRBV6-1

CDR3 DNA: TGTGCCAGCAGTTCAGGACAGGGGAAGTTATGGCCCCAGCATTTT
CDR3 protein: CASSSGQGKLWPQHF
D gene: TRBD1
J gene: TRBJ1-5
V gene: TRBV6-5

CDR3 DNA: TGTGCCTGGAGCCCCCGAGCAGGGCAACACACCTTC
CDR3 protein: CAWSPRAGQHTF
D gene: .
J gene: TRBJ1-2
V gene: TRBV30

CDR3 DNA: TGCAGCGTACTAGCGGGAACAGTGGATGAGCAGTTCTTC
CDR3 protein: CSVLAGTVDEQFF
D gene: TRBD2
J gene: TRBJ2-1
V gene: TRBV29-1

CDR3 DNA: TGTGCCTGGAGTGGAGCCTCCTACGAGCAGTACTTC
CDR3 protein: CAWSGASYEQYF
D gene: .
J gene: TRBJ2-7
V gene: TRBV30